The 23 T cell receptor beta chains below were found in one sample sequenced in a study of blood T cells in healthy people across ages. A second PCR of about 7 to 11 cycles used a sample-barcoded 5' primer and a J-beta primer mix. TCRdb re-analysed the 5' RACE reads in MiXCR, keeping a single row per CDR3 protein. This sample has 1.5 million to 2 million distinct CDR3 sequences, with 40% to 55% found just once. The sequencing sample was made of blood. All receptors come from a woman between 40 and 50 years old in good health.

The J gene is TRBJ2-7, the V gene TRBV20-1; D is perhaps TRBD1 (5 bases). V lost 1 base to trimming and J lost 0 bases, with 13 bases between them. The CDR3 has 15 amino acids. Germline V CDR1 and CDR2: DFQATT, SNEGSKA (reference sequence). As DNA, the CDR3 is TGCAGTGCTAGAGGCCGGCCCCAGGGCTCCTACGAGCAGTACTTC. Translated, it gives CSARGRPQGSYEQYF.

The chain links TRBV19 to TRBJ1-2; the D gene is possibly TRBD1 (6 bases). Germline V gene lookup returns CDR1 LNHDA and CDR2 SQIVND (reference sequence). The CDR3 contains 14 residues. Trimming took off 7 bases at V and 8 bases at J, with 20 bases between the two ends. This CDR3 is CASIPDSAEFGYTF. The CDR3 DNA sequence: TGTGCCAGTATCCCGGACAGTGCCGAGTTCGGCTACACCTTC.

The CDR3 loop reads CASSSPVGGGSLAKNIQYF. Written as DNA, the CDR3 is TGCGCCAGCAGCTCCCCAGTGGGGGGGGGCAGTCTAGCCAAAAACATTCAGTACTTC. The chain is built from TRBV5-1 and TRBJ2-4; TRBD2 is a possible D gene (7 bases). The V and J ends lost 3 bases and 0 bases respectively, with 22 bases between them. CDR3 length equals 19 residues. CDR1 is SGHRS, CDR2 YFSETQ, per germline.

A word on this clonotype: At one end the junction does not follow the germline gene, possibly because of a read error. The chain links TRBV20-1 to TRBJ2-1, with TRBD2 identical over 8 bases. The CDR3 consists of 18 residues. Per germline, CDR1 DFQATT and CDR2 SNEGSKA (reference sequence). The CDR3 DNA reads TGCAGTGCTAGAGATATAACTAGCGGTCCGAGCTCCTACAGTGAGCAGTTCTTC. Protein: CSARDITSGPSSYSEQFF.

V is TRBV7-9 and J is TRBJ2-3; D ambiguous. V was shortened by 4 bases and J by 2 bases, with 7 bases between the two germline ends. Germline V gene sequence: CDR1 SEHNR, CDR2 FQNEAQ (reference sequence). The CDR3 has 13 amino acids. The CDR3 DNA is TGTGCCAGCAGCTCCCTCGACACAGATACGCAGTATTTT. This encodes CASSSLDTDTQYF.

As concerns this clonotype: A junction boundary mismatches the germline segment, possibly from a read error. The chain has TRBV11-2 and TRBJ2-7; D ambiguous. This CDR3 is built from 14 residues. CDR1 is SGHAT and CDR2 is FQNNGV in the germline V gene. This CDR3 is CASSPNPTSYEQYF. The CDR3 DNA sequence: TGCGCCAGCAGCCCGAATCCCACGTCCTACGAGCAGTACTTC.

This clonotype has more than one count but fewer than ten. The chain links TRBV7-6 to TRBJ2-6; tentatively, D is TRBD1 (7 bases). V was shortened by 5 bases and J by 4 bases, with 18 bases between the two germline ends. The CDR3 has 17 amino acids. Per the germline V gene, CDR1 is SGHVS and CDR2 is FNYEAQ. The CDR3 region is CASSPTWRGRGANVLTF. The DNA for the CDR3 is TGTGCCAGCAGCCCTACTTGGAGGGGGCGAGGGGCCAACGTCCTGACTTTC.

CDR3 in amino acids: CSVERQGWDEQFF. The CDR3 DNA follows: TGCAGCGTCGAACGACAGGGCTGGGATGAGCAGTTCTTC. The rearrangement uses TRBV29-1 and TRBJ2-1, with TRBD1 identical over 7 bases. The CDR3 sequence is 13 residues long. Germline V gene data show CDR1 as SQVTM and CDR2 as ANQGSEA. After removal of 6 bases from V and 8 bases from J, the junction contained 10 bases not matched to a gene.

The V gene is TRBV5-6, the J gene TRBJ2-5; perhaps TRBD2 as D (6 bases). V lost 4 bases and J 4 bases, leaving 17 bases between the germline ends. This CDR3 is built from 15 residues. CDR1 SGHDT and CDR2 YYEEEE come from the germline V gene. CDR3 sequence reads: CASSPKWQGGETQYF. CDR3 in DNA: TGTGCCAGCAGCCCGAAGTGGCAGGGAGGAGAGACCCAGTACTTC. The entire variable domain, with the rest obtained from reference TRBV5-6 and TRBJ2-5, is as follows: DAGVTQSPTHLIKTRGQQVTLRCSPKSGHDTVSWYQQALGQGPQFIFQYYEEEERQRGNFPDRFSGHQFPNYSSELNVNALLLGDSALYLCASSPKWQGGETQYFGPGTRLLVL.

Here the CDR3 DNA reads TGTGCCAGCAGCTTAACCCCGAGCGGATCGTTCTTC. The encoded protein is CASSLTPSGSFF. The chain carries TRBV7-2 and TRBJ2-1; possibly TRBD2 for D (5 bases). Germline V gives CDR1 SGHTA, CDR2 FQGNSA. The CDR3 sequence is 12 residues long. With 2 bases removed from V and 15 bases from J, the gap between germline ends came to 14 bases.

This clonotype showed up many times. One end of the junction varies from germline; a read error may be responsible. This chain connects TRBV7-7 to TRBJ2-5, with 8 bases matching TRBD2. Per germline, CDR1 SSHAT and CDR2 FNYEAQ (reference sequence). The CDR3 spans 15 residues. CDR3 sequence (DNA): TGTGCTAGCAGCTTATTCGGGGGGGCCACTGAGACCCAGTACTTC. This sequence encodes CASSLFGGATETQYF.

This clonotype was counted only a few times. V and J are TRBV7-2 and TRBJ2-7, with TRBD1 matching over 10 bases. CDR3 size: 17 residues. CDR1 and CDR2 (germline): SGHTA, FQGNSA. With V trimmed by 3 bases and J by 2 bases, 10 bases remained unmatched. The DNA for the CDR3 is TGTGCCAGCAGCTTTAGGGCGCGACAGGGGGCCGCCTACGAGCAGTACTTC. Translated: CASSFRARQGAAYEQYF.

V is TRBV9 and J is TRBJ2-7, with 11 nucleotides matching TRBD2. Germline V gene lookup returns CDR1 SGDLS and CDR2 YYNGEE. The ends lost 4 bases at V and 4 bases at J; junction bases unmatched: 7. The CDR3 length is 15 residues. This CDR3 reads CASSISGGAEYEQYF. The CDR3 DNA sequence: TGTGCCAGCAGCATTAGCGGGGGGGCGGAATACGAGCAGTACTTC.

This chain links TRBV20-1 with TRBJ2-3; D call uncertain. The CDR3 consists of 15 residues. From germline, CDR1 is DFQATT and CDR2 SNEGSKA (reference sequence). With 0 bases removed from V and 0 bases from J, the gap between germline ends came to 10 bases. The CDR3 region has the DNA TGCAGTGCTAGAGATTTATGGTCCAGCACAGATACGCAGTATTTT. Translation: CSARDLWSSTDTQYF.

For this clonotype: Germline and junction disagree at one end, which may indicate a read error. The chain is built from TRBV5-1 and TRBJ2-1; TRBD1 is a possible D gene (6 bases). Germline V lookup: CDR1 SGHRS, CDR2 YFSETQ. This CDR3 is 15 amino acids long. DNA of the CDR3: TGCGCCAGCAGCTGGGGGCCTCAGGGTTACAATAAGCAGTTCTTC. Protein product: CASSWGPQGYNKQFF.

CDR3 nucleotide sequence: TGTGCCAGCAGCGTAGACGGAGCGGGGAGTAGGGATGAGCAGTTCTTC. Amino acid sequence: CASSVDGAGSRDEQFF. The chain is built from TRBV9 and TRBJ2-1; TRBD2 matches 7 bases. Germline values: CDR1 SGDLS, CDR2 YYNGEE. This CDR3 comprises 16 residues. V gave up 0 bases and J gave up 8 bases; unmatched junction bases: 11.

The chain couples TRBV20-1 to TRBJ1-2; 10 bases agree with TRBD1. The germline CDR1 and CDR2 sequences are DFQATT and SNEGSKA (reference sequence). The CDR3 runs to 15 residues. The CDR3 bases are TGCGGATGCAAGGACAGGGGGGTTTCCGTACCGGGCTACACCTTC. Its translation: CGCKDRGVSVPGYTF.

The chain uses TRBV4-2 and TRBJ2-1; D ambiguous. CDR3 length: 13 amino acids. V lost 1 base to trimming and J lost 7 bases, with 8 bases between them. In germline, CDR1 is LGHNA, CDR2 YNFKEQ. The CDR3 DNA is TGTGCCAGCAGCCAAGGTACTCGAAATGAGCAGTTCTTC. Protein: CASSQGTRNEQFF.

This clonotype was detected a few times. This sequence joins TRBV4-3 and TRBJ2-4, with D possibly matching TRBD2 (5 bases). The closer fit of TRBJ2-7 to the DNA end suggests the J call may be wrong. The CDR3 contains 15 residues. Germline loops: CDR1 LGHNA, CDR2 YSLEER. The CDR3 coding sequence is TGCGCCAGCAGCCAAGATCAGGAGGTTCGTGGCGAGCAGTACTTC. Its translation is CASSQDQEVRGEQYF.

The table lists this clonotype with a few counts. The chain carries TRBV28 and TRBJ2-1; TRBD1 matches 7 bases. Germline CDR1 reads MDHEN; CDR2 reads SYDVKM. Germline trimming cut 6 bases from V and 0 bases from J; bases unmatched to any gene: 5. The CDR3 totals 15 residues. The CDR3 here is CASSWGQSSYNEQFF. CDR3 nucleotide sequence: TGTGCCAGCAGCTGGGGACAGAGCTCCTACAATGAGCAGTTCTTC.

In this sample, this clonotype turned up a few times. V gene TRBV12-3 or TRBV12-4 combines with J gene TRBJ1-4, with 8 nucleotides matching TRBD1. CDR3 size: 16 residues. V lost 5 bases to trimming and J lost 1 base; unmatched junction nucleotides: 6. The CDR3 region is CASSQQGAGTNEKLFF. The CDR3 region has the DNA TGTGCCAGCAGTCAGCAGGGGGCGGGAACTAATGAAAAACTGTTTTTT.

A few counts support this clonotype. The chain uses TRBV20-1 and TRBJ2-6; no reliable D call. The germline V gene encodes CDR1 DFQATT and CDR2 SNEGSKA (reference sequence). The V end was cut by 0 bases, the J end by 4 bases, with 7 bases between. The CDR3 has 14 amino acids. CDR3 loop: CSAREVAGANVLTF. CDR3 coding DNA: TGCAGTGCTAGAGAGGTAGCCGGGGCCAACGTCCTGACTTTC.

The chain recombines TRBV20-1 with TRBJ2-5, with D uncertain. Germline lookup yields CDR1 DFQATT and CDR2 SNEGSKA (reference sequence). V was pared by 0 bases and J by 11 bases, with 16 bases between. The CDR3 runs 13 residues. In DNA form, the CDR3 reads TGCAGTGCTAGAGAAATCAGGAGCCATGAGCAGTACTTC. Its protein is CSAREIRSHEQYF.